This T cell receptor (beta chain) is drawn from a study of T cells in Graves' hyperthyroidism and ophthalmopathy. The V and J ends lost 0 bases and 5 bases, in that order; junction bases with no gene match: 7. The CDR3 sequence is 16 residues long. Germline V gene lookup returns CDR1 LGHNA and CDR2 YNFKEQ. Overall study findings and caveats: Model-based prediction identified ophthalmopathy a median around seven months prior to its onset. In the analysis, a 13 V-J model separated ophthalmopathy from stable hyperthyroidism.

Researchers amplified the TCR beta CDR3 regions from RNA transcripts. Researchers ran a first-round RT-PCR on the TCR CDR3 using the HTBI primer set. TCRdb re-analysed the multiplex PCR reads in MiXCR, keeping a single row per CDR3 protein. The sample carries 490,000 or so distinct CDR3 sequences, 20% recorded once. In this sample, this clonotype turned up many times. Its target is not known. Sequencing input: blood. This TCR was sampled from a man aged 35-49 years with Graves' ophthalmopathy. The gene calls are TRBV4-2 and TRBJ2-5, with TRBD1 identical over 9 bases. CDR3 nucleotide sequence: TGTGCCAGCAGCCAAGATCCGGACAGGGGAGGTGAGACCCAGTACTTC. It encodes CASSQDPDRGGETQYF.